These 27 T cell receptor beta chains originate from one sample sequenced in a study of blood T cells in healthy people across ages. Primers used in a second PCR of about 6 to 11 cycles were a sample-barcoded 5' primer and a J-beta primer mix. Each CDR3 protein is one row after TCRdb ran MiXCR on the 5' RACE reads. The sample has roughly 1,800,000 distinct CDR3 sequences, around 50% seen once; the top ten hold approximately 2.1%. Sequencing was done on a sample of blood. These receptors all come from a woman aged 40-49 years in good health.

The chain combines TRBV5-1 with TRBJ1-2, with 9 bases identical to TRBD1. CDR1 and CDR2 (germline): SGHRS, YFSETQ. The CDR3 sequence is 15 residues long. V lost 3 bases to trimming and J lost 5 bases; unmatched junction nucleotides: 8. The CDR3 protein is CASSWDRVVRYGYTF. The CDR3 region has the DNA TGCGCCAGCAGCTGGGACAGGGTTGTTAGATATGGCTACACCTTC.

The gene calls are TRBV20-1 and TRBJ2-7, with D perhaps given as TRBD1 or TRBD2 (5 bases each). Per germline, CDR1 DFQATT and CDR2 SNEGSKA (reference sequence). The CDR3 contains 13 residues. The DNA of the CDR3 is TGCACCGGATACGAGGGGCGCTCCTACGAGCAGTACTTC. It is translated as CTGYEGRSYEQYF.

This clonotype was found a few times. The CDR3 loop is CASSLDGGAGNEQFF. CDR3 DNA: TGCGCCAGCAGCTTGGACGGGGGCGCCGGGAATGAGCAGTTCTTC. The chain combines TRBV5-1 with TRBJ2-1; the D gene could be TRBD1 or TRBD2 (6 bases each). V was trimmed by 0 bases and J by 7 bases, leaving 14 bases between them. The CDR3 extends over 15 amino acids. Germline-derived CDR1 and CDR2 are SGHRS and YFSETQ.

Here the CDR3 DNA reads TGCGCCAGCAGCTTGGCTGGGACAGGGGGCCCAGAGACCCAGTACTTC. The encoded protein is CASSLAGTGGPETQYF. This chain connects TRBV5-1 to TRBJ2-5, with TRBD1 matching 12 bases. There are 16 residues in the CDR3. In germline, CDR1 is SGHRS, CDR2 YFSETQ. V gave up 0 bases and J gave up 4 bases; unmatched junction bases: 4.

This clonotype has at least ten counts. This rearrangement joins TRBV12-3 or TRBV12-4 to TRBJ2-5, with 10 nucleotides matching TRBD2. The CDR3 extends over 15 amino acids. V was pared by 7 bases and J by 2 bases, with 7 bases of the junction left unmatched. CDR3 DNA sequence: TGTGCCAGCACCCGGACTAGCGGCTCACAAGAGACCCAGTACTTC. It is translated as CASTRTSGSQETQYF.

There are many counts of this clonotype. The chain joins TRBV3-1 to TRBJ2-3; no definite D call. The CDR3 length is 11 residues. V was pared by 8 bases and J by 2 bases, with 5 bases between. Looked up from germline, CDR1 is LGHDT and CDR2 is YNNKEL (reference sequence). CDR3 sequence: CASGNTDTQYF. The DNA of the CDR3 is TGTGCCAGCGGTAACACAGATACGCAGTATTTT.

The chain uses TRBV20-1 and TRBJ2-3; TRBD1 matches at 11 bases. The CDR3 contains 14 residues. Germline CDR1 DFQATT, CDR2 SNEGSKA (reference sequence). The J segment lost 4 bases and the V segment lost 3 bases, leaving 3 bases of the junction unmatched. The CDR3 bases are TGCAGTGCTAGGGGACAGGGGGGGCCAGATACGCAGTATTTT. It translates to CSARGQGGPDTQYF.

This clonotype came up many times. The chain has TRBV5-1 and TRBJ2-5; the D is unclear. Trimming shortened V by 0 bases and J by 1 base, and 7 bases separated the two germline ends. The CDR3 length is 14 residues. Germline V gives CDR1 SGHRS, CDR2 YFSETQ. This CDR3 is CASSLVAAQETQYF. CDR3 bases: TGCGCCAGCAGCTTGGTAGCAGCCCAAGAGACCCAGTACTTC.

Points on this clonotype: One end of the junction varies from germline; a read error may be responsible. This CDR3 reads CASCLNAVVNYGYTF. CDR3 DNA sequence: TGTGCCAGCTGCTTAAACGCGGTGGTGAACTATGGCTACACCTTC. The V gene is TRBV11-2, the J gene TRBJ1-2; D ambiguous. The CDR3 covers 15 residues. CDR1 and CDR2 (germline): SGHAT, FQNNGV.

The genes are TRBV4-2 and TRBJ2-6; D not certain. Between the trimmed V and J ends, which lost 8 bases and 0 bases, there was a span of 8 bases. CDR3 size: 14 residues. The germline CDR1 and CDR2 sequences are LGHNA and YNFKEQ. CDR3 amino acids: CASRSFSGANVLTF. DNA for the CDR3: TGTGCCAGCCGGTCTTTCTCTGGGGCCAACGTCCTGACTTTC.

This clonotype showed up just a few times. The chain combines TRBV4-3 with TRBJ2-5, with D perhaps matching TRBD2 (6 bases). The ends were cut back, 0 bases at V and 6 bases at J, with 14 bases in the middle. Looked up from germline, CDR1 is LGHNA and CDR2 is YSLEER. The CDR3 is 15 amino acids. The CDR3 is CASSQDLVAGKTQYF. In DNA form, the CDR3 reads TGCGCCAGCAGCCAAGATCTTGTGGCGGGGAAGACCCAGTACTTC.

The V and J genes are TRBV1 and TRBJ2-5; the table's D call TRBD2 went unverified against the DNA. TRBV1 is flagged as a pseudogene. The CDR3 consists of 20 residues. The CDR3, as DNA: TGCACCAGCAGCCAAGATCCGTCAAGAGGGCTAACCCTTTCACAAGAGACCCAGTACTTC. This gives the protein CTSSQDPSRGLTLSQETQYF.

The chain carries TRBV20-1 and TRBJ2-1; the D is unclear. The germline CDR1 and CDR2 sequences are DFQATT and SNEGSKA (reference sequence). V shed 1 base and J shed 10 bases, with 11 bases lying between them. The CDR3 runs to 12 residues. CDR3 DNA: TGCAGTGCTAGAGTCGGAGCCGGCGAGCAGTTCTTC. Protein sequence: CSARVGAGEQFF.

Concerning this clonotype: A read error may produce the germline difference seen at one junction end. The chain's CDR3 is CAGSLWAPGQETQYF. The CDR3 nucleotides are TGCGCCGGCAGCTTGTGGGCCCCCGGACAAGAGACCCAGTACTTC. V is TRBV5-1 and J is TRBJ2-5; D call uncertain. In germline, CDR1 is SGHRS, CDR2 YFSETQ. The CDR3 totals 15 residues. Drawing the rest from reference TRBV5-1 and TRBJ2-5, the complete variable domain is KAGVTQTPRYLIKTRGQQVTLSCSPISGHRSVSWYQQTPGQGLQFLFEYFSETQRNKGNFPGRFSGRQFSNSRSEMNVSTLELGDSALYLCAGSLWAPGQETQYFGPGTRLLVL.

The sample holds a few counts of this clonotype. The V and J genes are TRBV5-1 and TRBJ2-7, with a possible D match to TRBD1 (5 bases). The length of the CDR3 is 15 residues. Trimming took off 0 bases at V and 1 base at J, with 11 bases between the two ends. CDR1 is SGHRS, CDR2 YFSETQ, per germline. DNA for the CDR3: TGCGCCAGCAGCTTGGCGACAGAGCGATCCTACGAGCAGTACTTC. It encodes CASSLATERSYEQYF.

This clonotype was counted between two and nine times. The chain combines TRBV3-1 with TRBJ2-1; TRBD2 aligns across 8 bases. V shed 0 bases, J shed 8 bases, and the junction held 9 bases outside the gene matches. Germline V gives CDR1 LGHDT, CDR2 YNNKEL (reference sequence). The CDR3 contains 16 residues. CDR3 in DNA: TGTGCCAGCAGCCAAGATTACGGGGGGGCTGAAGATGAGCAGTTCTTC. This codes for CASSQDYGGAEDEQFF.

The chain carries TRBV3-1 and TRBJ2-7; no definite D call. Trimming cost V 1 base and J 0 bases, with 19 bases left between them. The CDR3 loop spans 18 amino acids. Germline-derived CDR1 and CDR2 are LGHDT and YNNKEL (reference sequence). CDR3 region: CASSQGGWTEPSSYEQYF. The CDR3 DNA reads TGTGCCAGCAGCCAAGGAGGTTGGACGGAACCGAGCTCCTACGAGCAGTACTTC.

This clonotype occurred a few times. V usage is TRBV6-2 or TRBV6-3 and J usage is TRBJ2-3; 15 nucleotides match TRBD2. Germline CDR1 MNHEY, CDR2 SVGEGT. With 0 bases clipped from V and 2 bases from J, the junction kept 3 bases outside the gene matches. The CDR3 contains 18 residues. The CDR3 reads CASSYSGTSGGSTDTQYF. CDR3 nucleotide sequence: TGTGCCAGCAGTTACTCCGGGACTAGCGGGGGGTCCACAGATACGCAGTATTTT.

This rearrangement joins TRBV20-1 to TRBJ2-1; TRBD1 is a possible D gene (5 bases). V gave up 0 bases and J gave up 10 bases, with 13 bases separating them. Looked up from germline, CDR1 is DFQATT and CDR2 is SNEGSKA (reference sequence). This CDR3 comprises 13 residues. The CDR3: CSARDLGNREQFF. CDR3 in DNA: TGCAGTGCTAGAGATCTAGGTAACAGGGAGCAGTTCTTC.

This clonotype was recorded a few times. This chain links TRBV10-3 with TRBJ2-1; 7 positions match TRBD1. Losses at the gene ends were 7 bases for V and 7 bases for J; bases not matched to a gene: 4. This CDR3 is built from 12 residues. CDR1 ENHRY and CDR2 SYGVKD come from the germline V gene. Here the CDR3 DNA reads TGTGCCATCAAACGGGACAGAAATGAGCAGTTCTTC. It encodes CAIKRDRNEQFF.

This clonotype was observed a single time. The V call is TRBV18, the J call TRBJ2-1, with a possible D match to TRBD2 (7 bases). The V end lost 4 bases, the J end lost 15 bases, and 19 bases lay between the germline ends. Germline values: CDR1 KGHSH, CDR2 LQKENI. The CDR3 contains 13 residues. DNA of the CDR3: TGTGCCAGCTCACGGGACCGGGGGGCCGGACTGTTCTTC. Amino acid sequence: CASSRDRGAGLFF.

The chain recombines TRBV6-2 or TRBV6-3 with TRBJ2-3; D gene uncertain. CDR1 is MNHEY and CDR2 is SVGEGT in the germline V gene. CDR3 length equals 15 residues. Trimming left V 5 bases short and J 1 base short, with 13 bases between. CDR3 DNA: TGTGCCAGCAGTCCCCATCGCGCCGGCACAGATACGCAGTATTTT. Its protein is CASSPHRAGTDTQYF.

This chain joins TRBV7-4 and TRBJ2-7; D possibly corresponds to TRBD1 (6 bases). Germline CDR1 and CDR2: SGHVT and SQSDAQ. With 9 bases removed from V and 1 base from J, the gap between germline ends came to 16 bases. There are 14 residues in the CDR3. CDR3: CARNLWDTSYEQYF. The CDR3 region has the DNA TGTGCCAGAAACCTCTGGGACACTTCCTACGAGCAGTACTTC.

The rearrangement links TRBV7-3 to TRBJ2-1, with 8 bases lining up with TRBD1. V lost 5 bases to trimming and J lost 3 bases; unmatched junction nucleotides: 9. CDR1 is SGHTA and CDR2 is FQGTGA in the germline V gene. The CDR3 has 16 residues. The CDR3, as DNA: TGTGCCAGCAGCCGCAGGGGGCGGGAAAGCTACAATGAGCAGTTCTTC. This sequence encodes CASSRRGRESYNEQFF.

This sequence joins TRBV20-1 and TRBJ2-3, with D possibly being TRBD1 (5 bases). CDR3 length: 15 amino acids. Germline V gene data show CDR1 as DFQATT and CDR2 as SNEGSKA (reference sequence). Trimming stripped 0 bases from V and 6 bases from J, with 16 bases between. For the CDR3, the DNA is TGCAGTGCTAGAGATCGGGCAGGGCTTCGGGATACGCAGTATTTT. Its translation is CSARDRAGLRDTQYF.

The chain links TRBV20-1 to TRBJ2-3, with 9 nucleotides matching TRBD2. This CDR3 is built from 15 residues. CDR1 and CDR2 from the germline V gene are DFQATT and SNEGSKA (reference sequence). The trim removed 6 bases at V and 3 bases at J, leaving 10 bases unmatched. The chain's CDR3 is CSAPRASGTTDTQYF. For the CDR3, the DNA is TGCAGTGCCCCCCGGGCTAGCGGGACTACAGATACGCAGTATTTT.

This clonotype came up a few times. The chain joins TRBV27 to TRBJ2-6; D ambiguous. In germline, CDR1 is MNHEY, CDR2 SMNVEV (reference sequence). The CDR3 covers 14 residues. The germline V and J ends were trimmed by 7 bases and 2 bases, with 9 bases remaining between them. CDR3 coding DNA: TGTGCCAGCACTCCCAACACTGGGGCCAACGTCCTGACTTTC. The encoded protein is CASTPNTGANVLTF.